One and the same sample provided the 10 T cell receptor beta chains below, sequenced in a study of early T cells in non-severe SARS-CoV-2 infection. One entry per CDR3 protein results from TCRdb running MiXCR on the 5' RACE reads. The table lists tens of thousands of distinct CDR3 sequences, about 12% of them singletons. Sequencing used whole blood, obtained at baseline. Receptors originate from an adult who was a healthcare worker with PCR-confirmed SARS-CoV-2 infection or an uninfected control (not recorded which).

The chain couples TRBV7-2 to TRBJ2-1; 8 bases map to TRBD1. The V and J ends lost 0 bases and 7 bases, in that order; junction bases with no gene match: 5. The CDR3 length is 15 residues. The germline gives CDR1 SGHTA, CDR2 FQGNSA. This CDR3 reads CASSLAGQVRNEQFF. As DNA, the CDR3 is TGTGCCAGCAGCTTAGCGGGACAGGTCAGGAATGAGCAGTTCTTC.

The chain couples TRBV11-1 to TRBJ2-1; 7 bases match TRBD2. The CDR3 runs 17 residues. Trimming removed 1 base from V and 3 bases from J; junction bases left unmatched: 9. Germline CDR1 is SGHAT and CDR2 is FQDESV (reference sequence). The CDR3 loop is CASSLGVLAEIYNEQFF. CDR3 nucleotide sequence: TGTGCCAGCAGCTTAGGGGTCCTAGCGGAGATCTACAATGAGCAGTTCTTC. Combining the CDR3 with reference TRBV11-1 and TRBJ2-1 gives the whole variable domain EAEVAQSPRYKITEKSQAVAFWCDPISGHATLYWYRQILGQGPELLVQFQDESVVDDSQLPKDRFSAERLKGVDSTLKIQPAELGDSAMYLCASSLGVLAEIYNEQFFGPGTRLTVL.

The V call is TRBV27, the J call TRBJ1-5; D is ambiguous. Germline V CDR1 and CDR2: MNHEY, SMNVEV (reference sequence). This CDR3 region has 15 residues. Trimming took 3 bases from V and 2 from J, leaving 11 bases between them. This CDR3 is CASSLGPGGNQPQHF. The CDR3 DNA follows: TGTGCCAGCAGTTTGGGTCCAGGCGGCAATCAGCCCCAGCATTTT.

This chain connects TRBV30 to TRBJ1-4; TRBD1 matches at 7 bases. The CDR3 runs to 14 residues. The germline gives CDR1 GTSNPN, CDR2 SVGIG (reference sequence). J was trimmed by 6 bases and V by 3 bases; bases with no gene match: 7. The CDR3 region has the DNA TGTGCCTGGAGCGAAGGGGGCGGAGATGAAAAACTGTTTTTT. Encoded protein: CAWSEGGGDEKLFF.

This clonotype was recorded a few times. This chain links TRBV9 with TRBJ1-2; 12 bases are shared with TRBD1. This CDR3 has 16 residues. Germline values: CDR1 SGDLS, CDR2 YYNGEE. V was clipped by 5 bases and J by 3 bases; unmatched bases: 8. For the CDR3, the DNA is TGTGCCAGCAGTCACCCCGGGACAGGGGGCGACTATGGCTACACCTTC. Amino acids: CASSHPGTGGDYGYTF.

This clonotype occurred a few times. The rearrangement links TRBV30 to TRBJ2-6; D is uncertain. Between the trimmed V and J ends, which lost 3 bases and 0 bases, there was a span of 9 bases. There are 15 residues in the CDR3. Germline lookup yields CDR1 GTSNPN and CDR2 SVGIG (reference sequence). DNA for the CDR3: TGTGCCTGGAGCCCCAGATCCTCTGGGGCCAACGTCCTGACTTTC. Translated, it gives CAWSPRSSGANVLTF.

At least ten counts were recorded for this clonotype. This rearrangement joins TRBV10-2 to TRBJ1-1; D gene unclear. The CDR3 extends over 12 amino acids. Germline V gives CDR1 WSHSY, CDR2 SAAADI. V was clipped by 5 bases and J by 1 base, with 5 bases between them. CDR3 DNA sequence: TGCGCCAGCAGTAGCCGGAACACTGAAGCTTTCTTT. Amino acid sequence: CASSSRNTEAFF.

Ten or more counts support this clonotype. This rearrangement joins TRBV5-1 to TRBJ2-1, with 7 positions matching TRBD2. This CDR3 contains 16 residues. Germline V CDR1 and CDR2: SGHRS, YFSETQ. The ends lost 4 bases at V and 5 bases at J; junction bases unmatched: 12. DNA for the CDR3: TGCGCCAGCAGCCCGCGACCGGGCGGGAGACACAATGAGCAGTTCTTC. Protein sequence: CASSPRPGGRHNEQFF. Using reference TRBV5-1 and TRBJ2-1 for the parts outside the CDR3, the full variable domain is KAGVTQTPRYLIKTRGQQVTLSCSPISGHRSVSWYQQTPGQGLQFLFEYFSETQRNKGNFPGRFSGRQFSNSRSEMNVSTLELGDSALYLCASSPRPGGRHNEQFFGPGTRLTVL.

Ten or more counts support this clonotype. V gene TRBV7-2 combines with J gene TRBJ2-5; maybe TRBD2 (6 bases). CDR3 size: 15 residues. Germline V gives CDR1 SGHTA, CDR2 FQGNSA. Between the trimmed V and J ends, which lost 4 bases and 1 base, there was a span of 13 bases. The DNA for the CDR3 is TGTGCCAGCAGCTCGGGGGTCGTTCCCCAAGAGACCCAGTACTTC. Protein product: CASSSGVVPQETQYF.

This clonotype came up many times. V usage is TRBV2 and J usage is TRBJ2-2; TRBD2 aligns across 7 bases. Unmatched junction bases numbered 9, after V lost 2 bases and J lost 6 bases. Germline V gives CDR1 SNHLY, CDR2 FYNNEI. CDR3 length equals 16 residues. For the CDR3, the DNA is TGTGCCAGCAGTGAAAGAAGCGGGAAGAGGGCCGGGGAGCTGTTTTTT. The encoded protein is CASSERSGKRAGELFF.